This T cell receptor beta chain was profiled in a study of T cells after yellow fever vaccination. Ten or more counts support this clonotype. The V and J ends lost 5 bases and 8 bases respectively, with 6 bases between them. CDR1 is SGHAT, CDR2 FQNNGV, per germline. CDR3 length: 11 residues. TCRdb redid the calling of the 5' RACE reads with MiXCR, one entry per CDR3 protein. Of hundreds of thousands of distinct CDR3 sequences detected, 4.1% appear once; the ten largest clones hold 20% to 25%. This chain connects TRBV11-2 to TRBJ1-4; D call uncertain. The receptor's source is a man aged 18 to 29 who received the YFV17D yellow fever vaccine. The specimen was PBMCs, collected 5 days after the yellow fever booster vaccination. CDR3 amino acids: CASSPREKLFF. The CDR3 DNA is TGTGCCAGCAGCCCTCGGGAAAAACTGTTTTTT.